This TCR beta chain was recovered during a study of shared clonotypes between healthy human individuals. Generated by immunoSEQ multiplex PCR, the TCRdb table keeps only in-frame clones and is missing some. The repertoire has over 2 million clones, about nine tenths of them found once; the top ten carry approximately 0.39%. From germline, CDR1 is SGHRS and CDR2 YFSETQ. V lost 5 bases, J lost 9 bases, and 5 bases stayed unmatched. This CDR3 comprises 14 residues. Remarks on this clone: This sample also contains other DNA sequences that code for the same CDR3.

The chain links TRBV5-1 to TRBJ2-1; 13 bases fit TRBD2. The sequenced sample consisted of naive CD4+ T cells from PBMCs. Subset: CD45RA+ positively selected. The source is a man in his late teens or twenties in good health. Some clones in this sample may be carry-over from other donors' samples. CDR3 sequence: CASSPGTSGTEQFF. Here the CDR3 DNA reads TGCGCCAGCAGTCCTGGGACTAGCGGGACTGAGCAGTTCTTC. The full variable domain, in which reference TRBV5-1 and TRBJ2-1 provide the parts outside the CDR3, is KAGVTQTPRYLIKTRGQQVTLSCSPISGHRSVSWYQQTPGQGLQFLFEYFSETQRNKGNFPGRFSGRQFSNSRSEMNVSTLELGDSALYLCASSPGTSGTEQFFGPGTRLTVL.